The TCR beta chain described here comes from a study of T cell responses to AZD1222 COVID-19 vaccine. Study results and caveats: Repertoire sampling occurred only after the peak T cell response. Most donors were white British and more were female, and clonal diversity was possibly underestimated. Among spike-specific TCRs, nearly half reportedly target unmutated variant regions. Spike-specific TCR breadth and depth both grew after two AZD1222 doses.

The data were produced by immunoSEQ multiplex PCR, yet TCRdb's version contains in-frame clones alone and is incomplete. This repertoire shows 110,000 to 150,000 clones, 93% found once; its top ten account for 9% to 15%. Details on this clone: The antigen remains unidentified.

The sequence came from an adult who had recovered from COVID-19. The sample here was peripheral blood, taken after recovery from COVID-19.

CDR3 DNA sequence: TGTGCCAGCAGAGACATGAACACTGAAGCTTTCTTT. Encoded protein: CASRDMNTEAFF. The chain carries TRBV28 and TRBJ1-1, with D unresolved. Germline V gives CDR1 MDHEN, CDR2 SYDVKM. With 6 bases removed from V and 0 bases from J, the gap between germline ends came to 5 bases. This CDR3 contains 12 residues.